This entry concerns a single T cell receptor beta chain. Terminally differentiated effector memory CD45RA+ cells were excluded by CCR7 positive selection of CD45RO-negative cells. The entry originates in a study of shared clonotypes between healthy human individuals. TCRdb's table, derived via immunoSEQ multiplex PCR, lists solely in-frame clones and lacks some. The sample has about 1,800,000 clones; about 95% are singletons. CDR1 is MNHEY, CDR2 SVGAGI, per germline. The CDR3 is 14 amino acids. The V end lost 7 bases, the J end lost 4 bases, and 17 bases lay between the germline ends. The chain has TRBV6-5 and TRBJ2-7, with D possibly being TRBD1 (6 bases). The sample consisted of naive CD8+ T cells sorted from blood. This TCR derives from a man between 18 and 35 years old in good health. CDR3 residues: CASNPGWGHYEQYF. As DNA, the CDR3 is TGTGCCAGCAACCCGGGGTGGGGGCATTACGAGCAGTACTTC.